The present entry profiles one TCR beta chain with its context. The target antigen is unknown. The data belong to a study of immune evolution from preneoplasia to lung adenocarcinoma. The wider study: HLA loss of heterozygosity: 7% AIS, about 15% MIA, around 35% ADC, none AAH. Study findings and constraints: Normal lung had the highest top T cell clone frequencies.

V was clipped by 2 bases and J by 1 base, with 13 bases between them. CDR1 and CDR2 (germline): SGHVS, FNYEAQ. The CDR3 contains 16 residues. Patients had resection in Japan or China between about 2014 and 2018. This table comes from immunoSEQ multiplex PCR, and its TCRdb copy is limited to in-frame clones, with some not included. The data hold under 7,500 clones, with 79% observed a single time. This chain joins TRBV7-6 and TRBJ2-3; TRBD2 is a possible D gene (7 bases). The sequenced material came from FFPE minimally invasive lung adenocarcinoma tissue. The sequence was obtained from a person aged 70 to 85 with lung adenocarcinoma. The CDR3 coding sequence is TGTGCCAGCAGCTTAACGGGGGGCGCAGGCACAGATACGCAGTATTTT. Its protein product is CASSLTGGAGTDTQYF.